These 21 T cell receptor beta chains were all obtained from the same sample, sequenced in a study of T cells in Graves' hyperthyroidism and ophthalmopathy. Amplification targeted TCR beta CDR3 regions from RNA transcripts. The study used the HTBI primer set for a first-round RT-PCR of the TCR CDR3. TCRdb ran MiXCR on the multiplex PCR reads and lists one entry per CDR3 protein. The sample records around 500,000 distinct CDR3 sequences, around an eighth being singletons. Sequencing used blood. The receptor source for this set is a woman under 30 with Graves' hyperthyroidism.

The rearrangement uses TRBV5-6 and TRBJ1-2; tentative D call: TRBD1 (5 bases). Trimming shortened V by 4 bases and J by 2 bases, and 15 bases separated the two germline ends. Germline V gene data show CDR1 as SGHDT and CDR2 as YYEEEE. There are 15 residues in the CDR3. This CDR3 is CASSRRGRRNYGYTF. CDR3 nucleotides: TGTGCCAGCAGCCGCCGGGGCAGACGAAACTATGGCTACACCTTC.

This clonotype was recorded many times. The rearrangement uses TRBV10-3 and TRBJ1-6, with 9 bases matching TRBD1. J was trimmed by 6 bases and V by 8 bases; bases with no gene match: 5. Germline V gives CDR1 ENHRY, CDR2 SYGVKD. The CDR3 sequence is 14 residues long. The CDR3 reads CAIRPGQGNSPLHF. The CDR3 DNA sequence: TGTGCCATCCGTCCGGGACAGGGTAATTCACCCCTCCACTTT.

This clonotype turned up a few times. The V gene is TRBV19, the J gene TRBJ1-5; 10 nucleotides align to TRBD1. The CDR3 consists of 16 residues. Germline V lookup: CDR1 LNHDA, CDR2 SQIVND (reference sequence). After removal of 1 base from V and 10 bases from J, the junction contained 10 bases not matched to a gene. The chain's CDR3 is CASSIGGRQGADPQHF. In nucleotides, the CDR3 is TGTGCCAGTAGTATAGGAGGTCGACAGGGGGCAGATCCCCAGCATTTT.

The V gene is TRBV12-3 or TRBV12-4, the J gene TRBJ2-3; TRBD2 might be the D (6 bases). The CDR3 has 14 amino acids. The V and J ends lost 2 bases and 4 bases respectively, with 10 bases between them. CDR3 amino acids: CASSLIGGADTQYF. In DNA form, the CDR3 reads TGTGCCAGCAGTTTAATTGGCGGGGCAGATACGCAGTATTTT.

The J gene is TRBJ2-2, the V gene TRBV20-1, with 11 positions matching TRBD2. Germline CDR1 and CDR2: DFQATT and SNEGSKA (reference sequence). The CDR3 covers 14 residues. Unmatched junction bases numbered 2, after V lost 4 bases and J lost 4 bases. CDR3 in amino acids: CSAIAGGSTGELFF. DNA for the CDR3: TGCAGTGCTATAGCGGGAGGGAGCACCGGGGAGCTGTTTTTT.

The sample holds many counts of this clonotype. The chain is built from TRBV7-9 and TRBJ2-5; 8 bases agree with TRBD1. Trimming at V came to 5 bases and at J to 5 bases, leaving 7 bases not matched to a gene. Germline assignment: CDR1 SEHNR and CDR2 FQNEAQ (reference sequence). This CDR3 has 14 residues. CDR3: CASSPWTGPETQYF. In nucleotides, the CDR3 is TGTGCCAGCAGCCCCTGGACAGGGCCGGAGACCCAGTACTTC.

This clonotype was seen only once. The chain is built from TRBV7-6 and TRBJ2-1; D is ambiguous. CDR1 and CDR2 from the germline V gene are SGHVS and FNYEAQ. The CDR3 sequence is 14 residues long. With 5 bases removed from V and 6 bases from J, the gap between germline ends came to 14 bases. The DNA of the CDR3 is TGTGCCAGCAGCACTCCCCCCGAGGTCAATGAGCAGTTCTTC. This codes for CASSTPPEVNEQFF.

The rearrangement joins TRBV24-1 to TRBJ2-1, with 10 bases matching TRBD2. After removal of 3 bases from V and 0 bases from J, the junction contained 10 bases not matched to a gene. Germline V gene sequence: CDR1 KGHDR, CDR2 SFDVKD. The CDR3 extends over 19 amino acids. DNA for the CDR3: TGTGCCACCAGTGATCCAAGGACTAGCGGTTTTAGCTCCTACAATGAGCAGTTCTTC. It is translated as CATSDPRTSGFSSYNEQFF.

This clonotype was seen many times. The chain joins TRBV6-1 to TRBJ2-3, with TRBD2 identical over 10 bases. The germline V gene has CDR1 MNHNS and CDR2 SASEGT. With 2 bases clipped from V and 5 bases from J, the junction kept 4 bases outside the gene matches. The CDR3 extends over 15 amino acids. For the CDR3, the DNA is TGTGCCAGCAGTGAACTAGCGGGAGATAAAGATACGCAGTATTTT. This gives the protein CASSELAGDKDTQYF.

In this sample, this clonotype turned up many times. The V and J genes are TRBV27 and TRBJ2-3; the D gene is possibly TRBD2 (5 bases). Germline V CDR1 and CDR2: MNHEY, SMNVEV (reference sequence). This CDR3 is 14 amino acids long. V was shortened by 6 bases and J by 1 base, with 11 bases between the two germline ends. The CDR3 DNA reads TGTGCCAGCAGACTAGAAACTCGCACAGATACGCAGTATTTT. Protein sequence: CASRLETRTDTQYF.

This clonotype was seen many times. The rearrangement uses TRBV19 and TRBJ2-1; D gene uncertain. Between the trimmed V and J ends, which lost 5 bases and 9 bases, there was a span of 8 bases. Germline values: CDR1 LNHDA, CDR2 SQIVND (reference sequence). This CDR3 contains 11 residues. In nucleotides, the CDR3 is TGTGCCAGTAGTTGGGCAGTTGAGCAGTTCTTC. Translation: CASSWAVEQFF.

The sample holds a few counts of this clonotype. V and J are TRBV19 and TRBJ1-1, with D possibly matching TRBD1 (5 bases). Germline lookup yields CDR1 LNHDA and CDR2 SQIVND (reference sequence). Trimming took off 3 bases at V and 6 bases at J, with 14 bases between the two ends. The CDR3 totals 14 residues. The CDR3 region has the DNA TGTGCCAGTAGTATTTCAGGGACTGGGGCTGAAGCTTTCTTT. Translation: CASSISGTGAEAFF.

This chain joins TRBV12-3 or TRBV12-4 and TRBJ2-5; no clear D gene. The CDR3 extends over 11 amino acids. V gave up 8 bases and J gave up 7 bases, with 11 bases separating them. Written as DNA, the CDR3 is TGTGCCAGCCGATCTGTAGGGACCCAGTACTTC. Encoded protein: CASRSVGTQYF.

The chain joins TRBV20-1 to TRBJ1-1, with 8 bases matching TRBD1. The CDR3 extends over 15 amino acids. V was pared by 0 bases and J by 5 bases, with 8 bases of the junction left unmatched. Germline V gene lookup returns CDR1 DFQATT and CDR2 SNEGSKA (reference sequence). The CDR3 loop reads CSARDGGQVGTEAFF. DNA of the CDR3: TGCAGTGCTAGAGATGGGGGACAGGTGGGGACTGAAGCTTTCTTT.

In its sample, this clonotype was seen many times. V is TRBV2 and J is TRBJ2-2; D gene unclear. This CDR3 has 14 residues. Germline lookup yields CDR1 SNHLY and CDR2 FYNNEI. V lost 3 bases to trimming and J lost 1 base, with 6 bases between them. CDR3 bases: TGTGCCAGCAGTGACTCCGAGAACACCGGGGAGCTGTTTTTT. It yields the protein CASSDSENTGELFF.

The DNA for the CDR3 is TGTGCCAGCAGCTTGGTGACAGCAGATAACACTGAAGCTTTCTTT. Its translation: CASSLVTADNTEAFF. The chain couples TRBV5-5 to TRBJ1-1, with D possibly being TRBD1 (5 bases). Germline CDR1 SGHKS, CDR2 YYEKEE (reference sequence). The V end lost 0 bases, the J end lost 2 bases, and 11 bases lay between the germline ends. This CDR3 spans 15 amino acids.

This clonotype was detected a few times. This sequence joins TRBV27 and TRBJ1-2, with 7 bases fitting TRBD1. The V segment lost 3 bases and the J segment 0 bases; nucleotides outside the gene matches: 7. The CDR3 covers 16 residues. The germline V gene encodes CDR1 MNHEY and CDR2 SMNVEV (reference sequence). CDR3 sequence reads: CASSFLQGGANYGYTF. CDR3 bases: TGTGCCAGCAGTTTTTTGCAGGGGGGGGCTAACTATGGCTACACCTTC.

Many counts were recorded for this clonotype. The V and J genes are TRBV3-1 and TRBJ2-1; D remains unclear. The CDR3 has 13 residues. Germline CDR1 reads LGHDT; CDR2 reads YNNKEL (reference sequence). V dropped 1 base and J dropped 5 bases, with 6 bases sitting between them. The CDR3 bases are TGTGCCAGCAGCCAAGCCTGGGACAATGAGCAGTTCTTC. The encoded protein is CASSQAWDNEQFF.

This chain joins TRBV4-1 and TRBJ2-5; D is possibly TRBD1 or TRBD2 (5 bases each). Germline V lookup: CDR1 MGHRA, CDR2 YSYEKL. This CDR3 is 18 amino acids long. V lost 0 bases and J 5 bases, leaving 22 bases between the germline ends. The CDR3 bases are TGCGCCAGCAGCCAAGATCTGGGGGAGCAAGCGCGAACCGAGACCCAGTACTTC. This encodes CASSQDLGEQARTETQYF.

This clonotype was counted ten times or more. CDR3 amino acids: CASSYERGNTEAFF. CDR3 coding DNA: TGTGCCAGCAGTTACGAAAGGGGGAACACTGAAGCTTTCTTT. This sequence joins TRBV6-2 or TRBV6-3 and TRBJ1-1; a weak D match, TRBD1 (5 bases). Per germline, CDR1 MNHEY and CDR2 SVGEGT. Trimming removed 2 bases from V and 1 base from J, with 8 bases in between. The CDR3 has 14 amino acids.

In this sample, this clonotype turned up many times. The J gene is TRBJ2-7, the V gene TRBV7-2; 11 positions agree with TRBD2. The CDR3 has 15 residues. Germline CDR1 is SGHTA and CDR2 is FQGNSA. Losses at the gene ends were 1 base for V and 6 bases for J; bases not matched to a gene: 5. This CDR3 is CASSLVTSGRGEQYF. The CDR3 coding sequence is TGTGCCAGCAGCTTAGTAACTAGCGGGAGAGGCGAGCAGTACTTC.